Listed here are 25 T cell receptor beta chains from one sample, sequenced in a study of CXCR3-negative and CXCR3-positive naive CD8 T cells. The TRB cDNA libraries were prepared by 5' RACE with UMI labels. TCRdb reprocessed the 5' RACE reads, keeping one entry per CDR3 protein, no DNA. Its listing shows tens of thousands of distinct CDR3 sequences. The sequencing sample was made of naive CXCR3- CD8+ T cells from blood. As to subset: CD45RO-CCR7+CD27+CD95- naive CD8+ T cells lacking CXCR3 (TNR3-). The source of these receptors is a human donor in good health. Some clones in this sample may be carry-over from other donors' samples.

The chain employs TRBV20-1 and TRBJ1-3; TCRdb selects TRBD1, and the lack of DNA leaves this call unchecked. Germline loops: CDR1 DFQATT, CDR2 SNEGSKA (reference sequence). CDR3 size: 18 residues. This CDR3 is CSARAGLTPGNSGNTIYF.

This clonotype is labeled medium-sized based on frequency. The chain links TRBV20-1 to TRBJ2-1; TCRdb picks TRBD2, but there is no DNA to check that call. The length of the CDR3 is 14 residues. Per the germline V gene, CDR1 is DFQATT and CDR2 is SNEGSKA (reference sequence). The chain's CDR3 is CSANSGGDYNEQFF.

The V gene is TRBV7-9, the J gene TRBJ2-5; TCRdb designates TRBD2, a call that cannot be tested without DNA. CDR1 and CDR2 from the germline V gene are SEHNR and FQNEAQ (reference sequence). The CDR3 totals 16 residues. This CDR3 is CASSLVASGNQETQYF.

CDR3 protein: CSVEGTGGHSYEQYF. The chain combines TRBV29-1 with TRBJ2-7; TCRdb gives TRBD1 as the D gene, but with no DNA this cannot be confirmed. Germline V gives CDR1 SQVTM, CDR2 ANQGSEA. The CDR3 length is 15 residues.

The genes are TRBV6-6 and TRBJ2-3; the TCRdb call, TRBD2, lacks DNA for checking. Per germline, CDR1 MNHNY and CDR2 SVGAGI (reference sequence). This CDR3 comprises 14 residues. The CDR3 protein is CASSLAGSTDTQYF.

V gene TRBV20-1 combines with J gene TRBJ1-1; the D call of TRBD1 rests on TCRdb alone, since no DNA is present to check it. This CDR3 is built from 16 residues. Germline V gene data show CDR1 as DFQATT and CDR2 as SNEGSKA (reference sequence). The CDR3 sequence: CSARDLAGQENTEAFF.

This chain connects TRBV28 to TRBJ1-5. Germline values: CDR1 MDHEN, CDR2 SYDVKM. The CDR3 spans 13 residues. The CDR3 region is CASSISVNQPQHF.

The chain recombines TRBV6-1 with TRBJ2-7; lacking DNA, the TRBD1 call made by TCRdb goes unchecked. The germline V gene encodes CDR1 MNHNS and CDR2 SASEGT. The CDR3 loop spans 13 amino acids. The CDR3: CASSRTGMDEQYF.

The rearrangement uses TRBV2 and TRBJ2-3; the TRBD2 assignment by TCRdb is unverifiable without DNA. The CDR3 totals 16 residues. CDR1 is SNHLY, CDR2 FYNNEI, per germline. The CDR3 loop is CASSENWGVETDTQYF.

The genes are TRBV29-1 and TRBJ1-2. The length of the CDR3 is 14 residues. Germline CDR1 and CDR2: SQVTM and ANQGSEA. The CDR3 loop reads CSVEDGVGNYGYTF.

The chain links TRBV5-6 to TRBJ2-1; with no DNA, the TCRdb D assignment of TRBD2 cannot be verified. The germline V gene has CDR1 SGHDT and CDR2 YYEEEE. The CDR3 has 15 residues. CDR3 protein: CASSLVWAGGSEQFF.

The CDR3 is CSVEVTNTGELFF. The V call is TRBV29-1, the J call TRBJ2-2. The CDR3 consists of 13 residues. Per the germline V gene, CDR1 is SQVTM and CDR2 is ANQGSEA.

CDR3: CASSELAGVAFYEQYF. J is TRBJ2-7 and V is TRBV25-1; TCRdb returns TRBD2, unconfirmable since there is no DNA. The CDR3 is 16 amino acids. The germline V gene has CDR1 MGHDK and CDR2 SYGVNS.

V usage is TRBV6-2 or TRBV6-3 and J usage is TRBJ2-3; TCRdb returns TRBD2, unconfirmable since there is no DNA. CDR1 MNHEY and CDR2 SVGEGT come from the germline V gene. The CDR3 runs to 18 residues. Here the CDR3 reads CASSLRLAGGRKADTQYF.

The chain couples TRBV4-1 to TRBJ2-1; TCRdb lists TRBD2, though no DNA is available to test this call. In germline, CDR1 is MGHRA, CDR2 YSYEKL. This CDR3 has 16 residues. CDR3: CASSQDGLAGYNEQFF.

This chain connects TRBV13 to TRBJ2-7; the TCRdb call, TRBD2, lacks DNA for checking. The CDR3 is made up of 17 amino acids. Germline V gene data show CDR1 as PRHDT and CDR2 as FYEKMQ (reference sequence). This chain's CDR3 is CASSYSGGAGSTYEQYF.

The chain recombines TRBV4-3 with TRBJ2-5; TCRdb outputs TRBD1, but without DNA this stays unchecked. This CDR3 is built from 13 residues. CDR1 and CDR2 from the germline V gene are LGHNA and YSLEER. The CDR3 is CASSQNRDETQYF.

The genes are TRBV4-2 and TRBJ2-3; TCRdb gives TRBD2 as the D gene, but with no DNA this cannot be confirmed. The germline CDR1 and CDR2 sequences are LGHNA and YNFKEQ. This CDR3 is built from 16 residues. The CDR3 spells CASSQRGSSSADTQYF.

The V call is TRBV5-1, the J call TRBJ2-7; TCRdb designates TRBD1, a call that cannot be tested without DNA. The V gene's germline CDR1 is SGHRS and CDR2 YFSETQ. The CDR3 runs to 16 residues. The CDR3 loop reads CASSLSSSTGVYEQYF.

The genes are TRBV7-6 and TRBJ2-5; TCRdb picks TRBD1, but there is no DNA to check that call. Germline V gene data show CDR1 as SGHVS and CDR2 as FNYEAQ. The CDR3 is 16 residues long. This chain's CDR3 is CASSLRQGVLRETQYF.

The V gene is TRBV29-1, the J gene TRBJ2-2. The V gene's germline CDR1 is SQVTM and CDR2 ANQGSEA. CDR3 length: 14 amino acids. The CDR3 reads CSVEEGYGTGELFF.

V gene TRBV6-5 combines with J gene TRBJ1-2. The CDR3 length is 14 residues. Germline V CDR1 and CDR2: MNHEY, SVGAGI. This CDR3 is CASSYSTVNYGYTF.

The genes are TRBV20-1 and TRBJ2-1; TCRdb reports TRBD2, a call that lacks DNA to check it against. This CDR3 has 16 amino acids. CDR1 is DFQATT and CDR2 is SNEGSKA in the germline V gene (reference sequence). The chain's CDR3 is CSAPGGGQSSYNEQFF.

This chain joins TRBV29-1 and TRBJ2-7; TCRdb indicates TRBD2, and absent DNA this call remains unverified. Germline loops: CDR1 SQVTM, CDR2 ANQGSEA. The CDR3 has 12 residues. CDR3 sequence: CSAHSGAYEQYF.

This rearrangement joins TRBV2 to TRBJ2-1; with no DNA, the TCRdb D assignment of TRBD1 cannot be verified. The V gene's germline CDR1 is SNHLY and CDR2 FYNNEI. CDR3 length equals 15 residues. CDR3: CASQPGQGAENEQFF.